The T cell receptor beta chain described here comes from a study of blood T cell repertoires in COVID-19. Study background: COVID-19 samples collected from the United States, Italy and Spain covered acute and convalescent phases. The analysed material was cDNA or gDNA that came from T cells, B-cell-depleted T cells, or PBMCs.

Original analysis: Reference gene primer amplification in the assay estimated nucleated cell counts. The table came from immunoSEQ multiplex PCR; TCRdb's copy has only in-frame clones and leaves some out. The DNA gave D and trimming, while V, J and clone size come from that table. The repertoire consists of roughly 56,000 clones, with about 90% occurring once and the leading ten covering roughly 6%. V gave up 1 base and J gave up 6 bases, with 9 bases separating them. Germline CDR1 and CDR2: SGHTA and FQGNSA. The CDR3 covers 13 residues. This clone occurred once. The TCR was taken from a man between 45 and 60 years old with active COVID-19. The chain has TRBV7-2 and TRBJ1-1; maybe TRBD1 (6 bases). The sequencing input was peripheral blood. The CDR3 here is CASSLGGGAEAFF. The CDR3 DNA sequence: TGTGCCAGCAGCTTAGGAGGGGGAGCTGAAGCTTTCTTT.